Below are 4 T cell receptor beta chains sequenced from a single sample in a study of cytomegalovirus exposure and HLA in healthy donors. 13 Jbeta primers and 60 Vbeta primers were used for the PCR. The protocol was immunoSEQ multiplex PCR, while the TCRdb copy is restricted to in-frame clones and leaves out a portion. Here the sample spans some 190,000 clones, 65% to 85% being singletons. Input material: PBMCs. These receptors came from a man aged 40-50 years in good health and CMV-seropositive.

The CDR3 nucleotides are TGTGCCAGCAGCACGGACGGGGTGAATGAAAAACTGTTTTTT. Protein product: CASSTDGVNEKLFF. This sequence joins TRBV5-4 and TRBJ1-4, with D hard to call. The CDR3 extends over 14 amino acids. Between the trimmed V and J ends, which lost 4 bases and 5 bases, there was a span of 12 bases. The germline V gene has CDR1 SGHNT and CDR2 YYREEE (reference sequence).

The chain recombines TRBV5-6 with TRBJ2-5, with a tentative D call TRBD2 (6 bases). CDR1 SGHDT and CDR2 YYEEEE come from the germline V gene. Deletions cut 4 bases from V and 2 bases from J, with 18 bases between. The length of the CDR3 is 16 residues. The CDR3 protein is CASSPGVRLTQETQYF. The CDR3 region has the DNA TGTGCCAGCAGCCCGGGGGTGAGGCTGACTCAAGAGACCCAGTACTTC.

The genes are TRBV2 and TRBJ1-5; D may be TRBD1 (5 bases). The germline V and J ends were trimmed by 4 bases and 4 bases, with 8 bases remaining between them. The germline gives CDR1 SNHLY, CDR2 FYNNEI. CDR3 length: 13 amino acids. The CDR3 loop is CASSGGGNQPQHF. CDR3 bases: TGTGCCAGCAGTGGCGGGGGGAATCAGCCCCAGCATTTT.

This clone was recorded a few times. The rearrangement joins TRBV27 to TRBJ2-7; 7 bases align to TRBD1. J lost 5 bases, V lost 7 bases, and 5 bases had no gene match. CDR1 is MNHEY, CDR2 SMNVEV, per germline (reference sequence). The CDR3 loop spans 12 amino acids. As DNA, the CDR3 is TGTGCCAGCATGACAGGGCTCCACGAGCAGTACTTC. Its translation: CASMTGLHEQYF.